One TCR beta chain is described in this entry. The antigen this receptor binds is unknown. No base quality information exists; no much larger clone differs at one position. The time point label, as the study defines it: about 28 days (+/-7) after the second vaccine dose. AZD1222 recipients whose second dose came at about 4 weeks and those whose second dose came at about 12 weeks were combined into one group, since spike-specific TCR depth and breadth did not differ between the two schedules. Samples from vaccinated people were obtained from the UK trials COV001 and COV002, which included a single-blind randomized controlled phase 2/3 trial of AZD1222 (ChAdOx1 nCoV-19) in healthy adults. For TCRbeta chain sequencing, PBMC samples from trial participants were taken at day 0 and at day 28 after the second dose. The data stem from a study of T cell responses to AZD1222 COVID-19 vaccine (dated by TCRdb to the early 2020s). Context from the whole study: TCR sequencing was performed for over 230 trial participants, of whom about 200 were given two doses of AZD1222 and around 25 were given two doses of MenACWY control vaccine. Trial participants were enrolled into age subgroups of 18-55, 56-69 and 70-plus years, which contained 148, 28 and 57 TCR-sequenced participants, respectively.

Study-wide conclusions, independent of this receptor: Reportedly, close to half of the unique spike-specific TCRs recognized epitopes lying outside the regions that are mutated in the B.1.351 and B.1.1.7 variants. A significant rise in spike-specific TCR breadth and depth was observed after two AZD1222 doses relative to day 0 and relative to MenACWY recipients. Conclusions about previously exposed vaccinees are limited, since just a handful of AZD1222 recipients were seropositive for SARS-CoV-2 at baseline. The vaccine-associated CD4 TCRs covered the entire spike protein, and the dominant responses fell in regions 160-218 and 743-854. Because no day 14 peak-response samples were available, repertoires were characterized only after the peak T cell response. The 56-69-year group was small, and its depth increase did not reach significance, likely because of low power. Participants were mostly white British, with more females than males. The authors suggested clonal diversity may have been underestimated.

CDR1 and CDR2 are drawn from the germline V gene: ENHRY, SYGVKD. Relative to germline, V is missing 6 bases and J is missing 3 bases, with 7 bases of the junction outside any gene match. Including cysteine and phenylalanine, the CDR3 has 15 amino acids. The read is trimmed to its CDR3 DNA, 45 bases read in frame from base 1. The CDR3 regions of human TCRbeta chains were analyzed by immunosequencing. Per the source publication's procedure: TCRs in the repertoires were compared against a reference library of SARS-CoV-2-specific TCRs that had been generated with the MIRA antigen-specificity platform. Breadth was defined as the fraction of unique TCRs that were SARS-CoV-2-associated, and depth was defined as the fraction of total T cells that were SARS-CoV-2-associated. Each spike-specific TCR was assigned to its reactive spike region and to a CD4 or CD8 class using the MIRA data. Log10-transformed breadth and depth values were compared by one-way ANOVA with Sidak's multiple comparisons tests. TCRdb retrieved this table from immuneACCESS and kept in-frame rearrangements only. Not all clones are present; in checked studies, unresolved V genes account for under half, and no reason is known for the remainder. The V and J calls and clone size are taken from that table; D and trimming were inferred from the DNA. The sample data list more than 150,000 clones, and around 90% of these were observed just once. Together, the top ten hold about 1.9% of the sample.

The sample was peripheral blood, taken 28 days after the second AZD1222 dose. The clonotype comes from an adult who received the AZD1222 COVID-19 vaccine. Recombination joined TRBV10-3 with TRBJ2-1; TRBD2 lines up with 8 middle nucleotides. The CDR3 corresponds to CAISQLSGDYNEQFF. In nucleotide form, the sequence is TGTGCCATCAGCCAACTTAGCGGGGACTACAATGAGCAGTTCTTC.